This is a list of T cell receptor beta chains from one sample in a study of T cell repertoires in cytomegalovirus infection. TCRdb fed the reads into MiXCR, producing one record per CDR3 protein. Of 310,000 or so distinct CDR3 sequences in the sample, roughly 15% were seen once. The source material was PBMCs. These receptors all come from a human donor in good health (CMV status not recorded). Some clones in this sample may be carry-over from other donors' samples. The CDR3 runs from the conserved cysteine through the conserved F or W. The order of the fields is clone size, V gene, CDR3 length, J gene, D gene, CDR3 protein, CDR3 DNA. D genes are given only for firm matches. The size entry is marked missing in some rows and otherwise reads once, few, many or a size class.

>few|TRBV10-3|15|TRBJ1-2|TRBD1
CAISGGTGANYGYTF
TGTGCCATCAGTGGCGGGACAGGGGCTAACTATGGCTACACCTTC
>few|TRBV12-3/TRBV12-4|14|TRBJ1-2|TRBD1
CASSWTGGVLGYTF
TGTGCCAGCAGCTGGACAGGGGGTGTGCTAGGCTACACCTTC
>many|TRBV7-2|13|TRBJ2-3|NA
CASSFRGADTQYF
TGTGCCAGCAGCTTCCGAGGGGCAGATACGCAGTATTTT
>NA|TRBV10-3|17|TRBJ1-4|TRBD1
CAISETRQGTLNEKLFF
TGTGCCATCAGCGAGACCCGACAGGGGACCTTAAATGAAAAACTGTTTTTT
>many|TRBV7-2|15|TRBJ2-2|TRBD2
CASRPGLAGTGELFF
TGTGCCAGCAGGCCCGGGCTAGCGGGCACCGGGGAGCTGTTTTTT
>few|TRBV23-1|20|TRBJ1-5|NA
CASSQSRAGPLSRRNQPQHF
TGCGCCAGCAGTCAATCCAGGGCAGGACCCCTCTCCCGGCGCAATCAGCCCCAGCATTTT
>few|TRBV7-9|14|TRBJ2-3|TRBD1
CASSPTGVGDTQYF
TGTGCCAGCAGTCCGACAGGGGTGGGAGATACGCAGTATTTT
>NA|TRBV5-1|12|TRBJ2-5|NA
CASSARGETQYF
TGCGCCAGCAGCGCCCGGGGGGAGACCCAGTACTTC
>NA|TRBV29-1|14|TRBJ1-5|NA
CSVRGAGSNQPQHF
TGCAGCGTTCGGGGGGCAGGTAGCAATCAGCCCCAGCATTTT
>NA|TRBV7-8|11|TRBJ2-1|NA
CASLQWDEQFF
TGTGCCAGCCTCCAGTGGGATGAGCAGTTCTTC
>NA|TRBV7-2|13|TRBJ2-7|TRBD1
CASSSQGVNEQYF
TGTGCCAGCAGCTCACAGGGGGTTAACGAGCAGTACTTC
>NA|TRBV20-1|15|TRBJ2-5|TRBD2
CSAKIPGLAGETQYF
TGCAGTGCGAAAATCCCGGGACTAGCTGGGGAGACCCAGTACTTC
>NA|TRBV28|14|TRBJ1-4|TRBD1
CASSSGQGKEKLFF
TGTGCCAGCAGTTCGGGACAGGGAAAAGAAAAACTGTTTTTT
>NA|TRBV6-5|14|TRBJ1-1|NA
CASSSPGGGTEAFF
TGTGCCAGCAGCTCCCCGGGTGGTGGAACTGAAGCTTTCTTT
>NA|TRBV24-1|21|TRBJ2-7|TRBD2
CATSDLGPPGTSGGTNYEQYF
TGTGCCACCAGTGATTTAGGACCTCCCGGGACTAGCGGGGGAACCAACTACGAGCAGTACTTC
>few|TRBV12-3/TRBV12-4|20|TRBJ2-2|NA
CASSLALGLGPRSSTGELFF
TGTGCCAGCAGTTTAGCGCTTGGTCTGGGGCCGAGGTCGAGCACCGGGGAGCTGTTTTTT
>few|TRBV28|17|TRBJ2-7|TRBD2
CASSQSSGLADSYEQYF
TGTGCCAGCAGCCAAAGCTCGGGACTAGCGGACTCCTACGAGCAGTACTTC
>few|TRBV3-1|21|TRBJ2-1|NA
CASSQVPARNLWVFSDNEQFF
TGTGCCAGCAGCCAAGTTCCTGCTCGAAACCTATGGGTGTTCTCCGACAATGAGCAGTTCTTC
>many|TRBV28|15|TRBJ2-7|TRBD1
CASSLDKGARDEQYF
TGTGCCAGCAGTTTAGACAAGGGGGCGCGCGACGAGCAGTACTTC
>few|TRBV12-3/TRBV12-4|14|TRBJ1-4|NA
CASSSDRSNEKLFF
TGTGCCAGCAGTTCAGACAGAAGTAATGAAAAACTGTTTTTT
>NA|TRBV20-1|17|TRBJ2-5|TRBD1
CSARDPQGQAAGETQYF
TGCAGTGCTAGAGATCCTCAAGGACAGGCGGCCGGGGAGACCCAGTACTTC
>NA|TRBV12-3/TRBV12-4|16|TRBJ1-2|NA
CASSPSFAQLNYGYTF
TGTGCCAGCAGTCCGTCCTTCGCGCAACTGAACTATGGCTACACCTTC
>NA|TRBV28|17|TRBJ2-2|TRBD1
CASSLSGQGDYTGELFF
TGTGCCAGCAGTTTATCAGGACAGGGGGATTACACCGGGGAGCTGTTTTTT
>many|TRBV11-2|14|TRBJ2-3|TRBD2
CASSGTRLSDTQYF
TGTGCCAGTTCCGGGACTAGATTATCAGATACGCAGTATTTT
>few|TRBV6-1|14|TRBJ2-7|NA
CASSKQTNYYEQYF
TGTGCCAGCAGTAAACAGACTAACTACTACGAGCAGTACTTC
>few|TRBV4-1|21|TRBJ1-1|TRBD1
CASSQDGHRRDRGLLNTEAFF
TGCGCCAGCAGCCAAGATGGACATAGACGGGACAGGGGGCTTTTGAACACTGAAGCTTTCTTT
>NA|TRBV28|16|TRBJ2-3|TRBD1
CASLPGDRVLTDTQYF
TGTGCCAGCCTCCCTGGGGACAGGGTCTTAACAGATACGCAGTATTTT
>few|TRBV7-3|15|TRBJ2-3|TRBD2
CASSSSGGSTDTQYF
TGTGCCAGCAGCTCAAGCGGGGGGAGCACAGATACGCAGTATTTT
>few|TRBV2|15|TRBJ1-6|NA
CASSGLGRYDPPLHF
TGTGCCAGCAGTGGGCTGGGGAGGTACGATCCACCCCTCCACTTT
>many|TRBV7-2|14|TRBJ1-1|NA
CASSLGRTGPEAFF
TGTGCCAGCAGCTTAGGTCGGACGGGTCCGGAAGCTTTCTTT
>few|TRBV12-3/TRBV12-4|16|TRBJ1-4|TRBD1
CASSDVNRGRGEKLFF
TGTGCCAGCAGCGACGTTAACAGGGGACGCGGTGAAAAACTGTTTTTT
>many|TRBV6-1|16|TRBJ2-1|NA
CASRGALGESYNEQFF
TGTGCCAGCAGAGGGGCTCTCGGGGAATCCTACAATGAGCAGTTCTTC
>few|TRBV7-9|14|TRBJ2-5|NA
CASSPLGQAETQYF
TGTGCCAGCAGCCCCCTAGGGCAGGCAGAGACCCAGTACTTC
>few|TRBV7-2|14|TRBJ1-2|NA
CASSLALRGGGYTF
TGTGCCAGCAGCTTAGCCCTGAGAGGGGGAGGCTACACCTTC
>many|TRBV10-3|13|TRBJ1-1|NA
CAIVREIDTEAFF
TGTGCCATCGTAAGAGAGATCGACACTGAAGCTTTCTTT
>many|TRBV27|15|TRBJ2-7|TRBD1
CASSYTGQGVDEQYF
TGTGCCAGCAGTTATACGGGACAGGGGGTCGACGAGCAGTACTTC
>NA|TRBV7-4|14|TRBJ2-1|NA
CASSQTGKLGEQFF
TGTGCCAGCAGCCAGACTGGGAAATTGGGTGAGCAGTTCTTC
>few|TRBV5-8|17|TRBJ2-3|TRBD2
CASSPTGTSGASDTQYF
TGTGCCAGCAGCCCAACCGGGACTAGCGGGGCCTCAGATACGCAGTATTTT
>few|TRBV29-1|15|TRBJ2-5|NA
CSVESPIQRQETQYF
TGCAGCGTTGAATCTCCAATCCAAAGACAAGAGACCCAGTACTTC
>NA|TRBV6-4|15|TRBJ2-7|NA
CASSEGGGSSYEQYF
TGTGCCAGCAGTGAAGGAGGGGGCAGCAGCTACGAGCAGTACTTC
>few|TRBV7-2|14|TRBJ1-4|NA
CASSPTATNEKLFF
TGTGCCAGCAGCCCCACGGCAACTAATGAAAAACTGTTTTTT
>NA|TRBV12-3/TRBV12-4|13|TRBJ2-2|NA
CANSLMNTGELFF
TGTGCCAACAGTTTAATGAACACCGGGGAGCTGTTTTTT
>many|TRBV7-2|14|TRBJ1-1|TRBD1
CASSLDRGSTEAFF
TGTGCCAGCAGCTTAGACAGGGGGAGCACTGAAGCTTTCTTT
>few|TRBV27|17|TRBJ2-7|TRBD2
CASSSRLAGSRRYEQYF
TGTGCCAGCAGTTCTCGACTAGCGGGGAGTCGGAGGTACGAGCAGTACTTC
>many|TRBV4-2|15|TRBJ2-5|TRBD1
CASSLGTGGTETQYF
TGTGCCAGCAGCCTTGGGACAGGGGGAACGGAGACCCAGTACTTC
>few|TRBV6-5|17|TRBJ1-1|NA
CASSYSFLVPGDTEAFF
TGTGCCAGCAGTTACTCGTTTCTGGTGCCTGGGGACACTGAAGCTTTCTTT
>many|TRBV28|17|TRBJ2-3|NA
CASSSQRQRLDTDTQYF
TGTGCCAGCAGTTCCCAACGGCAGCGGTTAGACACAGATACGCAGTATTTT
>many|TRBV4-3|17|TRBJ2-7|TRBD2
CASSQLAGGHRPYEQYF
TGCGCCAGCAGCCAACTAGCGGGGGGGCATAGACCCTACGAGCAGTACTTC
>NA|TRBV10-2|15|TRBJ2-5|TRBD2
CASREGTSGQETQYF
TGCGCCAGCAGAGAGGGAACTAGCGGACAAGAGACCCAGTACTTC
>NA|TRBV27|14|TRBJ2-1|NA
CASSTGGAYNEQFF
TGTGCCAGCAGTACGGGGGGCGCCTACAATGAGCAGTTCTTC
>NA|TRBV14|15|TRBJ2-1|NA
CASSQEGLTYNEQFF
TGTGCCAGCAGCCAAGAGGGGCTCACCTACAATGAGCAGTTCTTC
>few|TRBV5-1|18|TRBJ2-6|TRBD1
CASSLLSQGVSGANVLTF
TGCGCCAGCAGCTTGCTAAGTCAGGGGGTTTCTGGGGCCAACGTCCTGACTTTC
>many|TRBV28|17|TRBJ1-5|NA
CASSLLRGATPNQPQHF
TGTGCCAGCAGTTTATTACGCGGGGCCACCCCTAATCAGCCCCAGCATTTT
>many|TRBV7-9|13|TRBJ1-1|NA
CASSLVLNTEAFF
TGTGCCAGCAGCTTAGTTCTGAACACTGAAGCTTTCTTT
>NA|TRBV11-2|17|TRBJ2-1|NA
CASSRWPGVRSYNEQFF
TGTGCCAGCAGCCGATGGCCAGGGGTCCGCTCCTACAATGAGCAGTTCTTC